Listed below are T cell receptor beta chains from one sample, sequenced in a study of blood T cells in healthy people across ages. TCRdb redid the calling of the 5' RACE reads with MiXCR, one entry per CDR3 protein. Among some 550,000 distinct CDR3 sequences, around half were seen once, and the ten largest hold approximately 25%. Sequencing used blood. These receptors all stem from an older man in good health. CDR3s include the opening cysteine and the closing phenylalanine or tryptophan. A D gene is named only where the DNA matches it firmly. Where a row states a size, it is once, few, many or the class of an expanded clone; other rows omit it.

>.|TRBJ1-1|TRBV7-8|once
TGTGCCAGCAGCTTAGAGAGGGGCTACCCAAACACTGAAGCTTTCTTT
CASSLERGYPNTEAFF
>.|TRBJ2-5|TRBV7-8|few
TGTGCCAGCAGCTTCCTAGGGGCAGTGGGGGAGCAGTACTTC
CASSFLGAVGEQYF
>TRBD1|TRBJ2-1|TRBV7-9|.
TGTGCCAGCAGCTCACAGGGGGTGAGTCTCCATGAGCAGTTCTTC
CASSSQGVSLHEQFF
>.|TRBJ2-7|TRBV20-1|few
TGCAGTGCTACCAAATCCGGGACCTCCTCCGAGCAGTACTTC
CSATKSGTSSEQYF
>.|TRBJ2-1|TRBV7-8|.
TGTGCCAGCAGCACCCCGGTCAATGAGCAGTTCTTC
CASSTPVNEQFF
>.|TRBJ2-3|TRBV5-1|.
TGCGCCAGCAGCTCTGGGGCAGGCCCGGCCGCTAGCACAGATACGCAGTATTTT
CASSSGAGPAASTDTQYF
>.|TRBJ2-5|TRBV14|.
TGTGCCAGCAGCCAATATCAGGAGCAGTACTTC
CASSQYQEQYF
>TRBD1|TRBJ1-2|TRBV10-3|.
TGTGCCATCAGTGTATGGACAGGGGGTAGCTATGGCTACACCTTC
CAISVWTGGSYGYTF
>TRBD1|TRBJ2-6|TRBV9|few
TGTGCCAGCAGCCCAGGGACAGTCTGGGCCAACGTCCTGACTTTC
CASSPGTVWANVLTF
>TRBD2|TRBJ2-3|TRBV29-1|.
TGCAGCGTTGAAGGACTAGCGGGAGGGCCGGGTAGCACAGATACGCAGTATTTT
CSVEGLAGGPGSTDTQYF
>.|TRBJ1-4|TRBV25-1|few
TGTGCCAGCCCTGGGCAAGACCTGGAAAAACTGTTTTTT
CASPGQDLEKLFF
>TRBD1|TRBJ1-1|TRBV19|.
TGTGCCAGTAGTACGACCTCAGGGGGCACTGAAGCTTTCTTT
CASSTTSGGTEAFF
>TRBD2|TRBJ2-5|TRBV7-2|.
TGTGCCAGCAGCCCGTGGGGGGGACCTTACAATGAGCAGTACTTC
CASSPWGGPYNEQYF
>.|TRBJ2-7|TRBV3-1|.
TGTGCCAGCAGCCAAAGGCCGTCTCACTCCTACGAGCAGTACTTC
CASSQRPSHSYEQYF
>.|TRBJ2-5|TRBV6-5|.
TGTGCCAACAGTTACTCGTATTTCACTCGACCGGGAGAGAGATTGAATGAGCAGTACTTC
CANSYSYFTRPGERLNEQYF
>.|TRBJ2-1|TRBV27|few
TGTGCCAGCACCCAAATCCCGGGAAGATCCTACAATGAGCAGTTCTTC
CASTQIPGRSYNEQFF
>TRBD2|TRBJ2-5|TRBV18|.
TGTGCCAGCTCACCACTGGAGCGGGGGGCCAAGGGGACCCAGTACTTC
CASSPLERGAKGTQYF
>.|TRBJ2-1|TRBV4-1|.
TGCGCCAGCAGCCAAGAAGGGACGGACTTGCCCAATGAGCAGTTCTTC
CASSQEGTDLPNEQFF
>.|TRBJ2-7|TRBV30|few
TGTGCCTGGAGTCCCAAGGGGACATTTTCCTACGAGCAGTACTTC
CAWSPKGTFSYEQYF
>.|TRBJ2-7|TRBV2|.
TGTGCCAGCAGTGAGGGAAGCGAGCAGTACTTC
CASSEGSEQYF
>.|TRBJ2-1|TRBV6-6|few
TGTGCCACTATGCAAGGAATCACCTACAATGAGCAGTTCTTC
CATMQGITYNEQFF
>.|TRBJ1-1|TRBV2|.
TGTGCCAGCGGAAGCGCGGCGAACACTGAAGCTTTCTTT
CASGSAANTEAFF
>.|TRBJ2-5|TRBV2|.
TGTGCCAGCGTTGACCACATGGGGAATGAGCAGTACTTC
CASVDHMGNEQYF
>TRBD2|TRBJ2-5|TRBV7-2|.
TGTGCCAGCAGCGCGGGACTAGCGGGAGGTCAAGAGACCCAGTACTTC
CASSAGLAGGQETQYF
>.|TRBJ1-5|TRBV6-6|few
TGTGCCAGCAGTTACTCTGTGGGCAATCAGCCCCAGCATTTT
CASSYSVGNQPQHF
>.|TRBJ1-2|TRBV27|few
TGTGCCAGCCGATCGACGGCAAACTATGGCTACACCTTC
CASRSTANYGYTF
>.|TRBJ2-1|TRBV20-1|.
TGCAGTGCTAGGGGAACTAGGGCGGATGAGCAGTTCTTC
CSARGTRADEQFF
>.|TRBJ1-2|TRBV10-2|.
TGCGCCATCCTGGGAGACACCTATGGCTACACCTTC
CAILGDTYGYTF
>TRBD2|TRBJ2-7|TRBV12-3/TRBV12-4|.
TGTGCCAGCAGACGGACTAGCGAGGGGAACTACGAGCAGTACTTC
CASRRTSEGNYEQYF
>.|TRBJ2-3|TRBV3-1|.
TGTGCCAGCAGCCTACGTGGCAGGGGATACACAGATACGCAGTATTTT
CASSLRGRGYTDTQYF
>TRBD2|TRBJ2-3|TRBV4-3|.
TGCGCCAGCAGCTTGCGACAGGTCGCGGGAGGGGGAGCAGCAACAGATACGCAGTATTTT
CASSLRQVAGGGAATDTQYF
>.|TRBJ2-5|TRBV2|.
TGTGCCAGCAGTGAAGGACGCGTGGGGGCCCGGGGGGAGACCCAGTACTTC
CASSEGRVGARGETQYF
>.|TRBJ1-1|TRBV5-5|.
TGTGCCAGCAACCCGGTCGGTCTGGGCACTGAAGCTTTCTTT
CASNPVGLGTEAFF
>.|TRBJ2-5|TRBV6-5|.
TGTGCCAGCAGCAGACTGGGACGAGCGGCACAAGAGACCCAGTACTTC
CASSRLGRAAQETQYF
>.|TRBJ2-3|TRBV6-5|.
TGTGCCAGCAGTCCGGTGACTGCCCGACGCACAGATACGCAGTATTTT
CASSPVTARRTDTQYF
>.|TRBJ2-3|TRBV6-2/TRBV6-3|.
TGTGCCAGCAGTGGAACAGGGCCCACTACGCAGTATTTT
CASSGTGPTTQYF
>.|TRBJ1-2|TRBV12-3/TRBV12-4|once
TGTGCCAGCAGTTCGGGGCCTCGAACCGGCTACACCTTC
CASSSGPRTGYTF
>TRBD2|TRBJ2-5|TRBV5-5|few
TGTGCCAGCAGTAATCGACCGGTGGGAGGGGCCCAGTACTTC
CASSNRPVGGAQYF
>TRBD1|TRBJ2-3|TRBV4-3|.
TGCGCCAGCAGCCAAGGAACATCAGGGGGCATAGATACGCAGTATTTT
CASSQGTSGGIDTQYF
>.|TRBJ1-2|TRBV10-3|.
TGTGCCATCAGTGATATGGCCGTCCTAGCTAACTATGGCTACACCTTC
CAISDMAVLANYGYTF
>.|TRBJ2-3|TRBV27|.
TGTGCCAGCAGTTTATGGGCAGCATACACAGATACGCAGTATTTT
CASSLWAAYTDTQYF
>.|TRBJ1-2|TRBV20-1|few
TGCAGTGCTAGGACACTCAACTATGGCTACACCTTC
CSARTLNYGYTF
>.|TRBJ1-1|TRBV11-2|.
TGTGCCAGCAGCCCGGACGGGAACACTGAAGCTTTCTTT
CASSPDGNTEAFF
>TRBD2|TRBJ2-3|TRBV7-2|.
TGTGCCAGCAGCTTAGCTAGCGGGAGGAGCGCGGATACGCAGTATTTT
CASSLASGRSADTQYF
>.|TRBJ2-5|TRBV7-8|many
TGTGCCAGCAGCCGATTTCAGGGGTCTCAATGGAATCTACAAGAGACCCAGTACTTC
CASSRFQGSQWNLQETQYF
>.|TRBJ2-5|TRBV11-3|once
TGTGCCAGCAGCCATGGTACAGCTAAAGGCTCAGAGACCCAGTACTTC
CASSHGTAKGSETQYF
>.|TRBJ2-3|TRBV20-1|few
TGCAGTGCTACTAGCGAGAACACAGATACGCAGTATTTT
CSATSENTDTQYF
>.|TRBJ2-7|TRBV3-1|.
TGTGCCAGCAGCCAAGGAGGGGGGGTTATGGTCGGTTACGAGCAGTACTTC
CASSQGGGVMVGYEQYF
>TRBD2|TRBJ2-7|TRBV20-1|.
TGCAGTGCTCCCAGCGGGAGGGCATCCTACGAGCAGTACTTC
CSAPSGRASYEQYF
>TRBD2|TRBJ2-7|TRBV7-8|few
TGTGCCAGCAGCTTAGGCCCTAGCGGGACAACTAACGAGCAGTACTTC
CASSLGPSGTTNEQYF
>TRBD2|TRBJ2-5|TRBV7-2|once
TGTGCCAGCAGCACCGGACTAGCGGCGGGGGAGACCCAGTACTTC
CASSTGLAAGETQYF
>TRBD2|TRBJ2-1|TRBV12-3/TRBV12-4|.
TGTGCCGGCAGGCTTCGGACTAGCGTCTTCAATGAGCAGTTCTTC
CAGRLRTSVFNEQFF
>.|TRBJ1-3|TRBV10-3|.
TGTGCCATCAGTGATGTCCCTCCGGGAAACACCATATATTTT
CAISDVPPGNTIYF
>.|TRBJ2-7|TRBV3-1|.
TGTGCCAGCAGCCAAACCCCAGGGTCGAATTTCGAGCAGTACTTC
CASSQTPGSNFEQYF
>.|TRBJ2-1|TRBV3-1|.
TGTGCCATCGAGCCCCCCGCGACCAACCGGAATCCACCCCCTGAGCAGTTCTTC
CAIEPPATNRNPPPEQFF
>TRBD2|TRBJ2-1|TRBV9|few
TGTGCCAGCAGCGTTAGCGGGGGGGCGCAGAATGAGCAGTTCTTC
CASSVSGGAQNEQFF
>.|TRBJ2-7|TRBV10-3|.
TGTGCCATCAGTGAGCCGCACTCCTACGAGCAGTACTTC
CAISEPHSYEQYF